This TCR beta chain comes out of a study of cytomegalovirus exposure and HLA in healthy donors. Concerning this clone itself: Its antigen is undetermined.

This CDR3 is 15 amino acids long. Germline CDR1 reads SGHDT; CDR2 reads YYEEEE. V was clipped by 2 bases and J by 5 bases, with 11 bases between them. Clones were read by immunoSEQ multiplex PCR, and TCRdb kept only the in-frame ones, dropping some. Of approximately 140,000 clones detected, 85% to 90% appear once; the ten largest clones hold approximately 8.5%. Study-level results: A classifier reportedly called cytomegalovirus status with high sensitivity and specificity.

The J gene is TRBJ1-6, the V gene TRBV5-6; D may be TRBD1 (6 bases). The clonotype originates from a woman younger than 30 in good health and CMV-seropositive. Material for sequencing was PBMCs. CDR3: CASSFRGINNSPLHF. The DNA for the CDR3 is TGTGCCAGCAGCTTCAGGGGAATTAATAATTCACCCCTCCACTTT. Full variable domain (remainder filled in from reference TRBV5-6 and TRBJ1-6): DAGVTQSPTHLIKTRGQQVTLRCSPKSGHDTVSWYQQALGQGPQFIFQYYEEEERQRGNFPDRFSGHQFPNYSSELNVNALLLGDSALYLCASSFRGINNSPLHFGNGTRLTVT.